This TCR beta chain originates from a study of blood T cell repertoires in COVID-19. Across the study: Donors in the United States, Italy and Spain gave samples during acute or convalescent COVID-19.

The CDR3 has 14 residues. Germline loops: CDR1 KGHDR, CDR2 SFDVKD. The V end lost 6 bases, the J end lost 0 bases, and 8 bases lay between the germline ends. The data were produced by immunoSEQ multiplex PCR, yet TCRdb's version contains in-frame clones alone and is incomplete. The sample lists about 260,000 clones; about 90% were seen once. Enrolment of Seattle patients took place during active infection, and they were followed longitudinally. This clone is a singleton in its sample. This specimen includes other DNA sequences encoding the same CDR3. V gene TRBV24-1 combines with J gene TRBJ2-1, with D possibly matching TRBD2 (6 bases). The sequence derives from a person aged 18 to 35 with COVID-19, enrolled during active disease. Material for sequencing was peripheral blood. DNA of the CDR3: TGTGCCACCAGTTCCGGGAGCTCCTACAATGAGCAGTTCTTC. It specifies CATSSGSSYNEQFF.